This T cell receptor beta chain was documented in a study of T cell changes during pregnancy in multiple sclerosis. Produced via immunoSEQ multiplex PCR; TCRdb's table is partial and in-frame only. The sample lists about 50,000 clones, 92% occurring once. The CDR3 has 16 residues. Germline V CDR1 and CDR2: MNHNY, SVGAGI (reference sequence). Unmatched junction bases numbered 5, after V lost 2 bases and J lost 6 bases. The specimen comprised CD4+ T cells from peripheral blood mononuclear cells, sampled after pregnancy. The chain combines TRBV6-6 with TRBJ2-2; 11 bases are a match to TRBD1. This TCR was sampled from a female donor with multiple sclerosis, enrolled in a pregnancy study. The CDR3 nucleotides read TGTGCCAGCAGTTACGTAGGACAGGGGGCGCCCGGGGAGCTGTTTTTT. Amino acid sequence: CASSYVGQGAPGELFF.